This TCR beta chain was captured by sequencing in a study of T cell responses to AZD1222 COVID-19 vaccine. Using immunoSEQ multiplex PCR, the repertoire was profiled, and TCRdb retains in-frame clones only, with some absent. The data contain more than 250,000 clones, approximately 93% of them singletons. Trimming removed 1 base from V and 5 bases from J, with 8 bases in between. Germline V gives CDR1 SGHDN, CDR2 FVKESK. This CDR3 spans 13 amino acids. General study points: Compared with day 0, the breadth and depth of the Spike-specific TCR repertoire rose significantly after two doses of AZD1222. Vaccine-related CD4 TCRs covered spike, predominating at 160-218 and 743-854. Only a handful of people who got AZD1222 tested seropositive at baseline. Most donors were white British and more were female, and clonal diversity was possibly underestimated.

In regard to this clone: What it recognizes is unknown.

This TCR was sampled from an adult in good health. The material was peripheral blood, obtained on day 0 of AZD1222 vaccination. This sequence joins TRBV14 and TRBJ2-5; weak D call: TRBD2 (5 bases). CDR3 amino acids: CASSQGLMETQYF. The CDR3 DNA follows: TGTGCCAGCAGCCAAGGACTAATGGAGACCCAGTACTTC.